This T cell receptor beta chain derives from a study of cytomegalovirus exposure and HLA in healthy donors. Study summary: Samples from HLA-typed donors yielded around 85 million unique TCRs in an early data release.

This clone was counted only a few times. The antigen remains unidentified. The PCR had 60 Vbeta and 13 Jbeta primers. TCRdb's copy holds only in-frame clones and misses some; the assay was immunoSEQ multiplex PCR. Of approximately 120,000 clones listed, about 15% are singletons. Study results and caveats: A link between a missense DCLRE1C variant and TCR beta V- and J-gene trimming emerged from a later analysis.

Trimming removed 4 bases from V and 5 bases from J; junction bases left unmatched: 9. In germline, CDR1 is MNHNY, CDR2 SVGAGI (reference sequence). This CDR3 spans 15 amino acids. Sample: PBMCs. This TCR derives from a female donor in good health and CMV-seropositive. The genes are TRBV6-6 and TRBJ2-3, with 7 positions matching TRBD2. This chain's CDR3 is CASSFYGTTGDTQYF. In DNA, the CDR3 is TGTGCCAGCAGTTTCTACGGGACTACGGGAGATACGCAGTATTTT.